Listed here are 9 T cell receptor beta chains from one sample, sequenced in a study of patients and donors after allogeneic stem cell transplantation. TCRdb reprocessed the RT-PCR reads with MiXCR, giving one entry per CDR3 protein. The sample holds some 960,000 distinct CDR3 sequences; 15% to 20% are singletons and the top ten take roughly 6.4%. The sequencing sample was made of blood, either unsorted or a sorted T cell fraction (not recorded which). The receptors were gathered from a human donor who was either an allogeneic HSCT recipient or a stem cell or donor lymphocyte infusion donor (not recorded which). It is not recorded whose cells these are; they may come from a transplant donor.

Ten or more counts support this clonotype. V usage is TRBV12-3 or TRBV12-4 and J usage is TRBJ1-1, with D uncertain. The CDR3 is made up of 15 amino acids. V dropped 6 bases and J dropped 0 bases, with 14 bases sitting between them. The CDR3 DNA reads TGTGCCAGCAGGACCCTAGACAAGCTGAACACTGAAGCTTTCTTT. Encoded protein: CASRTLDKLNTEAFF.

The rearrangement joins TRBV20-1 to TRBJ1-2, with D maybe TRBD1 (5 bases). Deletions cut 3 bases from V and 5 bases from J, with 16 bases between. CDR1 and CDR2 from the germline V gene are DFQATT and SNEGSKA (reference sequence). The CDR3 length is 14 residues. For the CDR3, the DNA is TGCAGTGCTAGGGGCCGGGACCCCAAATATGGCTACACCTTC. Translated: CSARGRDPKYGYTF.

The chain recombines TRBV5-1 with TRBJ2-7, with D maybe TRBD1 (7 bases). Germline CDR1 and CDR2: SGHRS and YFSETQ. The CDR3 runs 21 residues. Trimming cost V 0 bases and J 0 bases, with 28 bases left between them. CDR3 DNA: TGCGCCAGCAGCTTGGGACAGGGAAGGGTCGGCGGGATTTCAAGCTCCTACGAGCAGTACTTC. Translated, it gives CASSLGQGRVGGISSSYEQYF.

At least ten counts were recorded for this clonotype. This chain joins TRBV5-1 and TRBJ2-1; 11 bases fit TRBD2. This CDR3 comprises 15 residues. The germline V gene has CDR1 SGHRS and CDR2 YFSETQ. V trimming: 6 bases; J trimming: 6 bases; junction bases outside the gene matches: 8. The CDR3 loop reads CASTPGLAAFNEQFF. The CDR3 nucleotides are TGCGCCAGCACCCCGGGACTAGCGGCCTTCAATGAGCAGTTCTTC.

The chain carries TRBV10-3 and TRBJ1-6; D gene unclear. The germline V and J ends were trimmed by 3 bases and 7 bases, with 4 bases remaining between them. CDR1 and CDR2 (germline): ENHRY, SYGVKD. This CDR3 region has 12 residues. The CDR3 region is CAISDGNSPLHF. The CDR3 DNA follows: TGTGCCATCAGTGACGGGAATTCACCCCTCCACTTT.

V usage is TRBV6-1 and J usage is TRBJ2-3, with TRBD2 matching over 7 bases. CDR3 size: 14 residues. CDR1 and CDR2 from the germline V gene are MNHNS and SASEGT. After removal of 6 bases from V and 4 bases from J, the junction contained 7 bases not matched to a gene. The CDR3: CASSSSGTADTQYF. Here the CDR3 DNA reads TGTGCCAGCAGCTCTAGCGGTACCGCAGATACGCAGTATTTT.

This clonotype was counted only a few times. The chain couples TRBV5-1 to TRBJ2-7; D possibly corresponds to TRBD1 (5 bases). CDR3 length equals 16 residues. The ends were cut back, 4 bases at V and 6 bases at J, with 23 bases in the middle. From germline, CDR1 is SGHRS and CDR2 YFSETQ. The CDR3 DNA reads TGCGCCAGCAGCAGGGGTCGCGCCGGAGATTGGTCCGAGCAGTACTTC. Encoded protein: CASSRGRAGDWSEQYF.

This clonotype was recorded a few times. CDR3 in amino acids: CAWSVSDRDEKLFF. The CDR3 nucleotides read TGTGCCTGGAGTGTGTCCGACAGGGATGAAAAACTGTTTTTT. This chain uses TRBV30 with TRBJ1-4, with TRBD1 identical over 7 bases. Trimming removed 0 bases from V and 6 bases from J; junction bases left unmatched: 4. The CDR3 extends over 14 amino acids. CDR1 is GTSNPN and CDR2 is SVGIG in the germline V gene (reference sequence).

This clonotype has ten or more counts. V gene TRBV5-1 combines with J gene TRBJ2-7; 11 bases align to TRBD2. The CDR3 is 16 residues long. The V gene end was trimmed by 3 bases and the J gene end by 5 bases; junction bases not matched to a gene: 10. Germline CDR1 SGHRS, CDR2 YFSETQ. The CDR3, as DNA: TGCGCCAGCAGCTCGCCTTCACTAGCGGGAGTCAACGAGCAGTACTTC. It specifies CASSSPSLAGVNEQYF.